This T cell receptor (beta chain) was sequenced during a study of response to subunit inactivated influenza vaccine. Findings of the study overall: The authors proposed limited new T cell recruitment per seasonal influenza vaccination.

V gave up 5 bases and J gave up 5 bases; unmatched junction bases: 15. The length of the CDR3 is 17 residues. Germline-derived CDR1 and CDR2 are SGHAT and FQNNGV. Points on this clonotype: Its antigen is currently unknown.

TCRdb recomputed calls from the RT-PCR reads with MiXCR, one row per CDR3 protein. The sample lists 550,000 to 800,000 distinct CDR3 sequences; 15% to 17% were seen once. The chain joins TRBV11-2 to TRBJ2-5; 9 positions match TRBD2. The sequence was obtained from a man between 50 and 59 years old who received an inactivated influenza vaccine. Sequencing was performed on PBMCs from blood, taken 11 to 12 days after vaccination. CDR3 sequence reads: CASSRDVSSGTGETQYF. In DNA form, the CDR3 reads TGTGCCAGCAGCCGAGATGTGTCTAGCGGGACTGGGGAGACCCAGTACTTC.